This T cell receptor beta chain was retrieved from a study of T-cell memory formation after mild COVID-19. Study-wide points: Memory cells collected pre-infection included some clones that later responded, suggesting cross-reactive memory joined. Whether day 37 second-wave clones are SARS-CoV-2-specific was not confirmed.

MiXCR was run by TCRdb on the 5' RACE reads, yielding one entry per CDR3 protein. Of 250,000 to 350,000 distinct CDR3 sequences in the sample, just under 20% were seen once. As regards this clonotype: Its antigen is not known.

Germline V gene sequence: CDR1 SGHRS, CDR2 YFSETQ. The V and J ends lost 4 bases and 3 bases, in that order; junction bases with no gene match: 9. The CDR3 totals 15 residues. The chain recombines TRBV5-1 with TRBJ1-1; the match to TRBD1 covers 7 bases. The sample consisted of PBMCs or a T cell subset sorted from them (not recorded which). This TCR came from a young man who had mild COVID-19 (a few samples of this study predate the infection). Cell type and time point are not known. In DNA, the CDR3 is TGCGCCAGCAGCAGAAGACAGGGCGGCGACACTGAAGCTTTCTTT. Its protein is CASSRRQGGDTEAFF.